This TCR beta chain was recovered during a study of blood T cell repertoires in COVID-19. The wider study: Samples taken during acute and convalescent COVID-19 were collected in the United States, Italy and Spain. From T cells, B-cell-depleted T cells, or PBMCs came the material, which was cDNA or gDNA.

V dropped 4 bases and J dropped 6; count of bases not matched to a gene: 8. This CDR3 is built from 15 residues. Germline V gene data show CDR1 as SGHRS and CDR2 as YFSETQ. Original data processing: Amplifying reference gene primers gave estimates of nucleated cell counts. This table comes from immunoSEQ multiplex PCR, and its TCRdb copy is limited to in-frame clones, with some not included. V and J calls and clone size follow that table, whereas D and trimming were derived from the DNA. In the table there are around 370,000 clones, nearly 90% of which are singletons. This clone was seen just once. The V and J genes are TRBV5-1 and TRBJ2-1; TRBD2 matches at 9 bases. Sample: peripheral blood. This clonotype originated in a young man with active or convalescent COVID-19. The CDR3 DNA sequence: TGCGCCAGCAGCGTGACTAGCGGAGGGCCCAATGAGCAGTTCTTC. Translating it yields CASSVTSGGPNEQFF.